These T cell receptor beta chains were read from a single sample in a study of monozygotic twins with inflammatory bowel disease. Following a re-call of the 5' RACE reads, TCRdb has one entry per CDR3 protein and lacks DNA. This table lists hundreds of thousands of distinct CDR3 sequences. Sequencing was done on a sample of blood. The receptors derive from a human donor with ulcerative colitis or Crohn's disease, or a healthy co-twin of an affected twin (not recorded which). CDR3s include the opening cysteine and the closing phenylalanine or tryptophan.

V gene	J gene	CDR3 protein
TRBV4-2	TRBJ2-5	CASSFGTSGGAVETQYF
TRBV7-8	TRBJ1-6	CASSLDWQYNSPLHF
TRBV19	TRBJ2-7	CASSLAGGEYEQYF
TRBV29-1	TRBJ1-1	CSVGWTGTMNTEAFF
TRBV6-1	TRBJ2-1	CASSERGSGAYEQFF
TRBV18	TRBJ2-1	CASSPPGQSYNEQFF
TRBV4-1	TRBJ2-1	CASSQRWATSEQFF
TRBV6-2/TRBV6-3	TRBJ1-1	CASSSPKWNTEAFF
TRBV6-2/TRBV6-3	TRBJ2-3	CASTRQRNLRDTQYF
TRBV7-2	TRBJ2-3	CASSSRTRDADTQYF
TRBV7-9	TRBJ2-7	CASTHGGLGEQYF
TRBV7-2	TRBJ2-1	CASSLDRGSYNEQFF
TRBV12-3/TRBV12-4	TRBJ2-1	CASSSTSGGNYNEQFF
TRBV5-1	TRBJ2-3	CASSLPREGFTDTQYF
TRBV5-1	TRBJ2-1	CASSPGGGRIYNEQFF
TRBV5-1	TRBJ2-3	CASSLGQGRLADTQYF
TRBV5-1	TRBJ2-3	CASSLELGLAGDTQYF
TRBV18	TRBJ2-2	CASSPPLRGPTGELFF
TRBV3-1	TRBJ1-5	CASSQTPRQPQHF
TRBV7-2	TRBJ2-5	CASSLGGGAFKTQYF
TRBV6-1	TRBJ2-1	CASKKDRAGNEQFF
TRBV11-2	TRBJ1-1	CASSLSLWGTEAFF
TRBV28	TRBJ2-7	CASSQTGTYSYEQYF
TRBV2	TRBJ2-2	CASSTTDTNTGELFF
TRBV27	TRBJ2-7	CASSSRLAGGYEQYF
TRBV19	TRBJ2-1	CASSSGTVRLRGEQFF
TRBV7-2	TRBJ2-2	CASSLLAGGPPGELFF
TRBV6-1	TRBJ2-6	CASIQGATGANVLTF
TRBV29-1	TRBJ2-7	CSVELQETYEQYF
TRBV27	TRBJ2-7	CASSATGLIHEQYF
TRBV5-6	TRBJ2-5	CASSFGMETQYF
TRBV20-1	TRBJ1-5	CSVIPGAQPQHF
TRBV20-1	TRBJ1-2	CSASGDRGGYTF
TRBV6-1	TRBJ1-2	CASRQTGTGMVYGYTF
TRBV5-6	TRBJ1-2	CASSLLGDSAGYTF
TRBV11-1	TRBJ2-7	CASSLFIGGQYF
TRBV19	TRBJ2-3	CASSIEGGGGTDTQYF
TRBV4-1	TRBJ2-5	CASSQDGRVQETQYF
TRBV6-6	TRBJ2-1	CASRPAGPRQFF
TRBV7-3	TRBJ2-1	CASSSGTTNEQFF
TRBV6-5	TRBJ2-3	CASSYGALSGADTQYF
TRBV5-1	TRBJ2-6	CASSLAKGRGTGANVLTF
TRBV27	TRBJ2-5	CASSRSRLQETQYF
TRBV7-9	TRBJ2-1	CASSKEALAGGRNEQFF
TRBV29-1	TRBJ2-1	CSVEWRERHNEQFF
TRBV29-1	TRBJ2-5	CSVGRQGLGETQYF